The sample holds many counts of the clone carrying this TCR beta chain. This specimen belongs to a study of T cells in Graves' hyperthyroidism and ophthalmopathy. Germline trimming cut 6 bases from V and 3 bases from J; bases unmatched to any gene: 7. Germline V CDR1 and CDR2: SEHNR, FQNEAQ (reference sequence). CDR3 size: 15 residues. Regions amplified from RNA transcripts were the TCR beta CDR3 regions. The HTBI primer set was used in a first-round RT-PCR of the TCR CDR3. TCRdb analysed the multiplex PCR reads with MiXCR anew, one entry per CDR3 protein. The sample includes 450,000 to 700,000 distinct CDR3 sequences, around 42% of them seen just once.

Sequenced input: peripheral blood or thyroid tissue (not recorded which). This receptor was taken from a young woman with Graves' hyperthyroidism. The J gene is TRBJ2-7, the V gene TRBV7-9; 11 positions agree with TRBD2. CDR3 nucleotides: TGTGCCAGCAGAAATACCGGGACTAGCGGCTACGAGCAGTACTTC. Translated, it gives CASRNTGTSGYEQYF.